This T cell receptor (beta chain) appears in the sequencing data of a study of identical twins. Whole-study results and caveats: Carriage of fewer insertions was seen in abundant cord blood beta clonotypes, whereas memory repertoires showed none.

Trimming removed 2 bases from V and 10 bases from J; junction bases left unmatched: 7. CDR3 length: 15 amino acids. Germline V gene data show CDR1 as MNHEY and CDR2 as SVGAGI. A single record per CDR3 protein comes from TCRdb applying MiXCR to the 5' RACE reads. The sample records 350,000 to 600,000 distinct CDR3 sequences, around 14% being singletons. Comment on this clonotype: The antigen remains unidentified.

The same sample was also used in a study of yellow fever vaccine responses in identical twins. That work adds: As reported, the vaccine T cell response of twins seemed partly convergent and partly personalized.

The chain uses TRBV6-5 and TRBJ1-6, with 8 bases aligning to TRBD1. The TCR sequence derives from a woman younger than 35 in good health. Specimen: CD4+ T cells sorted from blood. Here the CDR3 reads CASSYQGQVRSPLHF. In DNA, the CDR3 is TGTGCCAGCAGTTACCAGGGACAGGTTCGCTCACCCCTCCACTTT.